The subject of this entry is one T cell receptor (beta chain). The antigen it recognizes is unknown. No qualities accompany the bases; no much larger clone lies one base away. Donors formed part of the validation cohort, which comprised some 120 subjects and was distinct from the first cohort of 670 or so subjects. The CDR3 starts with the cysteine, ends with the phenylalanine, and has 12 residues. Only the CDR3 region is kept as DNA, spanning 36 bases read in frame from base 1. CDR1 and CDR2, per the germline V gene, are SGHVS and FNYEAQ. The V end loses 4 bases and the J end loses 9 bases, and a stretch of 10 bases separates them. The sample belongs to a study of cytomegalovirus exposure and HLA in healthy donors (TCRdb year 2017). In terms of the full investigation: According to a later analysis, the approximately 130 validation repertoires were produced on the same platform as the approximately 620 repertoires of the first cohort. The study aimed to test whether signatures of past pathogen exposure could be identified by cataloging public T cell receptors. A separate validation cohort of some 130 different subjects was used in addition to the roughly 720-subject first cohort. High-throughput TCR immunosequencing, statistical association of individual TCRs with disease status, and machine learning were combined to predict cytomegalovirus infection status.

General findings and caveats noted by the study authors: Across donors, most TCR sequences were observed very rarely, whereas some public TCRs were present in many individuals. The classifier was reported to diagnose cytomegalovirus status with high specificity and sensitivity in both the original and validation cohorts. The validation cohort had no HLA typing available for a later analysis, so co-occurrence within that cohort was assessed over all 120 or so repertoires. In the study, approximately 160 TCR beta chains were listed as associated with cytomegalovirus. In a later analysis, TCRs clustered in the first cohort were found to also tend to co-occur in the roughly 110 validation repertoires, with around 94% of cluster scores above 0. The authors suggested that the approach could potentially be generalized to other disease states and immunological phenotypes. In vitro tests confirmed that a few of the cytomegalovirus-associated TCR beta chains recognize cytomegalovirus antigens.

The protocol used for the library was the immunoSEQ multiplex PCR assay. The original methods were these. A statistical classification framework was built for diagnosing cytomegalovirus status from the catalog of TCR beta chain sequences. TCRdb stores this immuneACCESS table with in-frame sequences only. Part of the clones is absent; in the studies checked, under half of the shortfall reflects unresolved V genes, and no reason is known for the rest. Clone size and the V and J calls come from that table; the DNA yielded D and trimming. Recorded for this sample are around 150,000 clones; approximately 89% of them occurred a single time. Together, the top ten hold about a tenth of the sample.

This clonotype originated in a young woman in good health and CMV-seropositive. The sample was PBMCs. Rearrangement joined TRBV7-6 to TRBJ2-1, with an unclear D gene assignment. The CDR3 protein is CASSSLDFEQFF. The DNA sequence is TGTGCCAGCAGCTCGCTAGACTTTGAGCAGTTCTTC. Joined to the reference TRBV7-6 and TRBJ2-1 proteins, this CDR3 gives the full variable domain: GAGVSQSPRYKVTKRGQDVALRCDPISGHVSLYWYRQALGQGPEFLTYFNYEAQQDKSGLPNDRFSAERPEGSISTLTIQRTEQRDSAMYRCASSSLDFEQFFGPGTRLTVL.